This T cell receptor (beta chain) was found in a study of T cells in Graves' hyperthyroidism and ophthalmopathy. A few counts support this clonotype. Amplified TCR beta CDR3 regions derived from RNA transcripts. Researchers ran a first-round RT-PCR on the TCR CDR3 using the HTBI primer set. TCRdb reprocessed the multiplex PCR reads with MiXCR, giving one entry per CDR3 protein. This repertoire shows roughly 630,000 distinct CDR3 sequences, about a sixth found once; its top ten account for roughly 7.3%. Diagnostic assessment was based on clinical symptoms, serum thyroxine and TRAb, thyroid ultrasound and orbital computed tomography. The sequence was obtained from a woman in her 30s with Graves' hyperthyroidism. The sequencing sample was made of blood.

The CDR3: CASRTGVGELFF. CDR3 coding DNA: TGTGCCAGCAGAACAGGGGTAGGGGAGCTGTTTTTT. The chain combines TRBV13 with TRBJ2-2; 7 bases fit TRBD1. The CDR3 sequence is 12 residues long. The V gene end was trimmed by 6 bases and the J gene end by 8 bases; junction bases not matched to a gene: 3. Germline CDR1 reads PRHDT; CDR2 reads FYEKMQ (reference sequence).